This T cell receptor beta chain was captured in a study of beta chain features in type 1 diabetes. Overall study results and limits: PCR might preferentially amplify shorter templates, equally in patients and controls.

To note about this clone: Its antigen is not known.

CDR1 is LNHDA, CDR2 SQIVND, per germline (reference sequence). V gave up 3 bases and J gave up 10 bases, with 7 bases separating them. There are 11 residues in the CDR3. Isolated RNA was reverse transcribed in full, so expressed TCRB transcripts were sequenced. Data came from immunoSEQ multiplex PCR; TCRdb stores just in-frame clones and leaves some out. The table includes fewer than 45,000 clones, roughly 67% detected once. This TCR derives from a young woman in good health. The chain uses TRBV19 and TRBJ2-1; TRBD2 might be the D (5 bases). The sample consisted of Tregs from blood. The CDR3 sequence: CASSISEEQFF. DNA for the CDR3: TGTGCCAGTAGTATTAGCGAGGAGCAGTTCTTC.